This entry describes one T cell receptor (beta chain). The CDR3 sequence is 13 residues long. Germline CDR1 and CDR2: SNHLY and FYNNEI. The V and J ends lost 0 bases and 7 bases respectively, with 9 bases between them. The data originate from a study of CD8+ T cells in alopecia areata. Regarding treatment: oral pan-JAK inhibitor, 5-10 mg twice daily. Investigators isolated RNA and reverse transcribed it into cDNA to act as the sequencing template. The method was immunoSEQ multiplex PCR; TCRdb's version includes in-frame clones alone and lacks a portion of them. The sample records fewer than 250,000 clones, 60% being singletons.

This clonotype was obtained from a human donor with alopecia areata. The V gene is TRBV2, the J gene TRBJ2-5; no clear D gene. Sequencing used CD4+ T cells sorted from blood, obtained at week 4, from a patient treated with tofacitinib. In DNA, the CDR3 is TGTGCCAGCAGTGAAGCGCTTCTTGGGACCCAGTACTTC. As protein: CASSEALLGTQYF. The variable domain in full, with the rest retrieved from reference TRBV2 and TRBJ2-5, is EPEVTQTPSHQVTQMGQEVILRCVPISNHLYFYWYRQILGQKVEFLVSFYNNEISEKSEIFDDQFSVERPDGSNFTLKIRSTKLEDSAMYFCASSEALLGTQYFGPGTRLLVL.